Listed here are 3 T cell receptor beta chains from one sample, sequenced in a study of T cell responses to AZD1222 COVID-19 vaccine. Method: immunoSEQ multiplex PCR; TCRdb's copy keeps in-frame clones and lacks some. The table records about 200,000 clones, around 93% of them present only once. Sequencing was performed on peripheral blood, taken on day 0 of MenACWY control vaccination. The receptors derive from an adult in good health.

The chain recombines TRBV3-1 (or the pseudogene TRBV3-2) with TRBJ2-3; D possibly corresponds to TRBD1 (5 bases). CDR3 length: 16 residues. Germline V gene lookup returns CDR1 LGHDT and CDR2 YNNKEL (reference sequence). Trimming removed 1 base from V and 3 bases from J, with 14 bases in between. This CDR3 is CASSQGTGLVTDTQYF. The CDR3 nucleotides are TGTGCCAGCAGCCAAGGAACAGGCCTGGTGACAGATACGCAGTATTTT.

The rearrangement uses TRBV29-1 and TRBJ2-5; D might be TRBD1 or TRBD2, each matching 5 bases. The CDR3 has 12 residues. Deletions cut 6 bases from V and 8 bases from J, with 16 bases between. In germline, CDR1 is SQVTM, CDR2 ANQGSEA. CDR3 nucleotide sequence: TGCAGCGTGAGGGGAGTCGAGGGAACCCAGTACTTC. It yields the protein CSVRGVEGTQYF.

The V call is TRBV4-2, the J call TRBJ1-3; D is unclear. CDR3 length: 15 amino acids. In germline, CDR1 is LGHNA, CDR2 YNFKEQ. Trimming cost V 3 bases and J 0 bases, with 9 bases left between them. The CDR3 is CASSHVDNSGNTIYF. DNA of the CDR3: TGTGCCAGCAGCCACGTCGACAACTCTGGAAACACCATATATTTT.